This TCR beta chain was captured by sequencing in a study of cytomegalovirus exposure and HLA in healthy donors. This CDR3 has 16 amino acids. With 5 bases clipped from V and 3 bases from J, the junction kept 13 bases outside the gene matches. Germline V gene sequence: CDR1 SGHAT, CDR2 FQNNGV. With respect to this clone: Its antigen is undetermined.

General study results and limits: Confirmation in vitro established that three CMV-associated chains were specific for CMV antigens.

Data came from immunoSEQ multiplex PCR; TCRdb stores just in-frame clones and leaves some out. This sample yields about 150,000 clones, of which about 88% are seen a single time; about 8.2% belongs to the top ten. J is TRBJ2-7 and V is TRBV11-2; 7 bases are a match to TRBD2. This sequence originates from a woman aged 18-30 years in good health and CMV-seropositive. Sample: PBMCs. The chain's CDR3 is CASSRTPGGGSYEQYF. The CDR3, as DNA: TGTGCCAGCAGCCGAACACCCGGCGGGGGTAGCTACGAGCAGTACTTC.